One sample yielded the 12 T cell receptor beta chains listed below, sequenced in a study of T cells after posttransplantation cyclophosphamide. The assay was immunoSEQ multiplex PCR, and TCRdb's table has in-frame clones only and misses some. Found here are some 64,000 clones, 90% to 95% of them singletons; the top ten hold around 3.1%. Sequencing was done on a sample of PBMCs. The receptors stem from a woman aged 30 to 39 in good health and a related stem cell transplant donor.

This chain connects TRBV10-3 to TRBJ1-6; 12 positions agree with TRBD1. V shed 8 bases and J 7 bases; nucleotides not matched to a gene: 12. There are 17 residues in the CDR3. Germline V gives CDR1 ENHRY, CDR2 SYGVKD. The CDR3 spells CAISVSGDRGRNSPLHF. The CDR3 DNA is TGTGCCATCTCAGTGAGTGGGGACAGGGGGCGGAATTCACCCCTCCACTTT.

The chain joins TRBV27 to TRBJ2-3; either TRBD1 or TRBD2 may fit D (5 bases each). CDR1 is MNHEY and CDR2 is SMNVEV in the germline V gene (reference sequence). The CDR3 is made up of 17 amino acids. V was shortened by 7 bases and J by 0 bases, with 20 bases between the two germline ends. This CDR3 reads CASTLSSRGPSTDTQYF. CDR3 coding DNA: TGTGCCAGCACCTTAAGCTCGAGGGGCCCTAGCACAGATACGCAGTATTTT.

The chain uses TRBV19 and TRBJ2-3; 12 positions match TRBD2. The CDR3 contains 16 residues. Trimming removed 7 bases from V and 3 bases from J; junction bases left unmatched: 8. Germline CDR1 is LNHDA and CDR2 is SQIVND (reference sequence). As DNA, the CDR3 is TGTGCCAGTAACCCCCTAGCGGGGGGGTGGACAGATACGCAGTATTTT. Protein: CASNPLAGGWTDTQYF.

The count of this clone is one. This chain links TRBV6-4 with TRBJ1-6; D uncertain. Trimming shortened V by 6 bases and J by 7 bases, and 10 bases separated the two germline ends. Germline-derived CDR1 and CDR2 are MRHNA and SNTAGT. This CDR3 comprises 13 residues. CDR3 region: CASRTGLNSPLHF. DNA of the CDR3: TGTGCCAGCAGAACGGGCCTCAATTCACCCCTCCACTTT.

A note on this clone: Sequence at one end of the junction differs from germline and may be a read error. This rearrangement joins TRBV7-8 to TRBJ2-1, with D perhaps matching TRBD1 (6 bases). The length of the CDR3 is 15 residues. Germline V gives CDR1 SGHVS, CDR2 FQNEAQ. The CDR3 DNA sequence: TGTGCCAGCAGCTCGGACAGACTCCCTGGGGATGAGCAGCTCTTC. Its translation is CASSSDRLPGDEQLF.

The chain recombines TRBV13 with TRBJ2-5; D ambiguous. Germline CDR1 PRHDT, CDR2 FYEKMQ (reference sequence). Trimming shortened V by 3 bases and J by 7 bases, and 12 bases separated the two germline ends. The CDR3 runs to 13 residues. CDR3 sequence (DNA): TGTGCCAGCAGCTTCCCTGGGTGGAGGACCCAGTACTTC. Translated: CASSFPGWRTQYF.

With regard to this clone: Compared with germline, one end of the junction differs, possibly owing to a read error. This chain joins TRBV9 and TRBJ2-7, with 7 bases that match TRBD2. The CDR3 has 15 residues. CDR1 and CDR2 from the germline V gene are SGDLS and YYNGEE. CDR3 sequence: CASSVLAEPSNEQYF. DNA of the CDR3: TGTGCCAGCAGCGTACTAGCGGAACCCTCCAACGAGCAGTACTTC.

The V and J genes are TRBV6-1 and TRBJ1-2; no clear D. Germline V gene data show CDR1 as MNHNS and CDR2 as SASEGT. CDR3 length: 12 amino acids. V dropped 2 bases and J dropped 2 bases, with 3 bases sitting between them. The CDR3 loop reads CASSESNYGYTF. CDR3 bases: TGTGCCAGCAGTGAATCGAACTATGGCTACACCTTC.

This CDR3 reads CASTNAGGGTYEQYF. The CDR3 nucleotides are TGTGCCAGCACCAATGCCGGAGGAGGGACCTACGAGCAGTACTTC. V gene TRBV6-5 combines with J gene TRBJ2-7; a possible D gene is TRBD2 (6 bases). CDR1 is MNHEY and CDR2 is SVGAGI in the germline V gene. The V end was cut by 7 bases, the J end by 2 bases, with 18 bases between. The CDR3 consists of 15 residues.

This sequence joins TRBV10-3 and TRBJ1-1; D gene unclear. This CDR3 comprises 12 residues. In germline, CDR1 is ENHRY, CDR2 SYGVKD. Trimming removed 3 bases from V and 8 bases from J, with 10 bases in between. The DNA of the CDR3 is TGTGCCATCAGTGACACGGGCAGGGAAGCTTTCTTT. Protein: CAISDTGREAFF.

The chain joins TRBV6-1 to TRBJ1-6; unclear D gene. Trimming cost V 3 bases and J 5 bases, with 17 bases left between them. Germline CDR1 and CDR2: MNHNS and SASEGT. CDR3 size: 17 residues. CDR3 DNA: TGTGCCAGCAGTGACTGGGGAAAGTGGGCTAATAATTCACCCCTCCACTTT. Encoded protein: CASSDWGKWANNSPLHF.

The chain couples TRBV5-1 to TRBJ1-5; no clear D gene. V was cut by 0 bases and J by 0 bases, with 7 bases left in between. Germline assignment: CDR1 SGHRS and CDR2 YFSETQ. CDR3 length equals 15 residues. The chain's CDR3 is CASSLVADSNQPQHF. CDR3 bases: TGCGCCAGCAGCTTGGTAGCGGATAGCAATCAGCCCCAGCATTTT.